This TCR beta chain was captured by sequencing in a study of control samples from healthy donors and cancer patients. Sequencing used immunoSEQ multiplex PCR; TCRdb keeps in-frame clones, though not all of them. The sample has some 65,000 clones, about four fifths seen once; the top ten hold 2.9%. The CDR3 covers 18 residues. After removal of 5 bases from V and 0 bases from J, the junction contained 13 bases not matched to a gene. CDR1 and CDR2 from the germline V gene are KGHDR and SFDVKD. The chain is built from TRBV24-1 and TRBJ1-2, with 8 nucleotides matching TRBD1. The receptor was isolated from a woman between 50 and 59 years old with lung cancer. Sequencing used PBMCs. CDR3 in DNA: TGTGCCACCAGTGCTCCTGTGACAGGGGTGAGAGCTAACTATGGCTACACCTTC. This codes for CATSAPVTGVRANYGYTF.